A selection of T cell receptor beta chains follows, all from one sample in a study of blood T cell repertoires in COVID-19. Clones were read by immunoSEQ multiplex PCR, and TCRdb kept only the in-frame ones, dropping some. The table has 190,000 or so clones, around four fifths seen once. Sequences were obtained from peripheral blood. The receptors come from a man in his sixties with COVID-19, enrolled during active disease. Each CDR3 is given with its conserved first and last residue. D genes are given only for firm matches.

.,TRBV20-1,CSASSVSGTEAFF
TRBD1,TRBV18,CASSPGTGGSYEQYF
TRBD1,TRBV2,CASSEWTGGNTIYF
.,TRBV12-3/TRBV12-4,CASKETVNTEAFF
TRBD1,TRBV6-5,CASSRGDRVSEAFF
TRBD1,TRBV3-1/TRBV3-2,CASSRADRGSYEQYF
.,TRBV15,CATSRDIETQYF
.,TRBV5-1,CASSPGSPEQPQHF
.,TRBV6-1,CASSDGRAGLSYEQYF
TRBD2,TRBV9,CASSVGGLAGYTDTQYF
TRBD1,TRBV7-6,CASSLGIGGGDYGYTF
.,TRBV5-6,CASSLWLTANLHNEQFF
.,TRBV5-8,CASSFNRYSNQPQHF
.,TRBV9,CASSALRGTEAFF
.,TRBV3-1/TRBV3-2,CASSQDLTRVGEQYF
.,TRBV4-1,CASSQFRGETQYF
TRBD1,TRBV28,CASSLLPTGINEQYF
.,TRBV27,CATHGGYNQPQHF
.,TRBV6-1,CASINTGEHTEAFF
.,TRBV18,CASSPSGDTQYF
.,TRBV12-3/TRBV12-4,CASNDRMNTEAFF
.,TRBV19,CASSIGGGAFF
.,TRBV27,CASSNGLQNTF
.,TRBV5-4,CASSFQGYNSPLHF
.,TRBV4-1,CASSIHRYYEQYF
.,TRBV9,CASSVSGRTNEKLFF
TRBD1,TRBV2,CASNAWTGVASEAFF
.,TRBV13,CASSLRRGLDTQYF
.,TRBV7-2,CASSPRRDQPQHF